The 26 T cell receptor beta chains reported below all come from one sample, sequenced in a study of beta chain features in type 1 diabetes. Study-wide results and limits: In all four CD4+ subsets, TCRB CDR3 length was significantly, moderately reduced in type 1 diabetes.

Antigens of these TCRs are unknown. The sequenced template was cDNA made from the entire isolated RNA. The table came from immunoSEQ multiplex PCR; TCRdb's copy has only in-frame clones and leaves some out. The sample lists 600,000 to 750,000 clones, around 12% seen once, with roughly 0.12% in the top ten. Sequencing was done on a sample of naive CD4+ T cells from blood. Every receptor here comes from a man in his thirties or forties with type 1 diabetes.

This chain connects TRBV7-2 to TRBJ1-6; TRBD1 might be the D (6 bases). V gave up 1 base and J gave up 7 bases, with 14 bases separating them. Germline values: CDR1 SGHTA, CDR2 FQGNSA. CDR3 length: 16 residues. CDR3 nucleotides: TGTGCCAGCAGCTTAGGGCCAGGACAGCACAATTCACCCCTCCACTTT. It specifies CASSLGPGQHNSPLHF.

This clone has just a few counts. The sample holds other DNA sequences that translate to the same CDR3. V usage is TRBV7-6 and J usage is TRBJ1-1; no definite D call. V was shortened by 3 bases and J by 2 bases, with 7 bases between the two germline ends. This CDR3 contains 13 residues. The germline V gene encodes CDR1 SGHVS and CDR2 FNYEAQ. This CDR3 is CASSLTDNTEAFF. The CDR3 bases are TGTGCCAGCAGCTTGACGGACAACACTGAAGCTTTCTTT.

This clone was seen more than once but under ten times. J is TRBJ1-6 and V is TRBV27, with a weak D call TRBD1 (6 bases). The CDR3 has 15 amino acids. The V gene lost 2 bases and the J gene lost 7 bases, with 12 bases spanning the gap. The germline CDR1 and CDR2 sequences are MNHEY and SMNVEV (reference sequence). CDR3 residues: CASSLIGGLNSPLHF. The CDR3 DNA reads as TGTGCCAGCAGTTTAATCGGGGGGCTCAATTCACCCCTCCACTTT.

CDR3 in DNA: TGTGCCAGCAGCCAAGGTCGGGTCAGGACGAACACTGAAGCTTTCTTT. Translation: CASSQGRVRTNTEAFF. The chain has TRBV14 and TRBJ1-1; D is undetermined. CDR3 size: 16 residues. The ends were cut back, 1 base at V and 1 base at J, with 13 bases in the middle. Germline V gene lookup returns CDR1 SGHDN and CDR2 FVKESK.

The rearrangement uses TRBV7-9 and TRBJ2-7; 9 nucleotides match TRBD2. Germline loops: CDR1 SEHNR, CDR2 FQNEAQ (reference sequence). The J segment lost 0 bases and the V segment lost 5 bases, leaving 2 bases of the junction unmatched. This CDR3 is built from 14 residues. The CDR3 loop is CASSPSGVSYEQYF. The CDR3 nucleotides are TGTGCCAGCAGCCCTAGCGGGGTCTCCTACGAGCAGTACTTC. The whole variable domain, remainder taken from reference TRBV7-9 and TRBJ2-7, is DTGVSQNPRHKITKRGQNVTFRCDPISEHNRLYWYRQTLGQGPEFLTYFQNEAQLEKSRLLSDRFSAERPKGSFSTLEIQRTEQGDSAMYLCASSPSGVSYEQYFGPGTRLTVT.

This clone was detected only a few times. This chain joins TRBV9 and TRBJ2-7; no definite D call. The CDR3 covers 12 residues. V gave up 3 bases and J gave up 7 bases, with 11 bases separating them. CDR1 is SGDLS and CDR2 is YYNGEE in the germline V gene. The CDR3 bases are TGTGCCAGCAGCGCTCGCCTCGGGGAGCAGTACTTC. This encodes CASSARLGEQYF.

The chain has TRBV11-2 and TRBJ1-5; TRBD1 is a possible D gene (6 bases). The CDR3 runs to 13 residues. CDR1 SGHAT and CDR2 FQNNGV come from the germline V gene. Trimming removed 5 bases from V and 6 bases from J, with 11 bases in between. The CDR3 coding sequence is TGTGCCAGCAGCCCAGGACAGTCTCAGCCCCAGCATTTT. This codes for CASSPGQSQPQHF. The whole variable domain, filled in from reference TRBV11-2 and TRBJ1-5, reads EAGVAQSPRYKIIEKRQSVAFWCNPISGHATLYWYQQILGQGPKLLIQFQNNGVVDDSQLPKDRFSAERLKGVDSTLKIQPAKLEDSAVYLCASSPGQSQPQHFGDGTRLSIL.

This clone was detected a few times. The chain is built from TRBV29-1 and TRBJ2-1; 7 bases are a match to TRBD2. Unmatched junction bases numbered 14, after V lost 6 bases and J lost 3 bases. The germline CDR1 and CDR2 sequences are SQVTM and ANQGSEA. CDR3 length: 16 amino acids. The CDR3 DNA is TGCAGCGTCCCCAAAGATCGGGGAGGGAGCTACAATGAGCAGTTCTTC. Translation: CSVPKDRGGSYNEQFF.

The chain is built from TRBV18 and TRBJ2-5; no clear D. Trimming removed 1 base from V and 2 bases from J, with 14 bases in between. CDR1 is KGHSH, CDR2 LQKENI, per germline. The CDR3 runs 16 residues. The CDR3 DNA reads TGTGCCAGCTCACCACGATCACGGAACCTACAAGAGACCCAGTACTTC. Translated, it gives CASSPRSRNLQETQYF.

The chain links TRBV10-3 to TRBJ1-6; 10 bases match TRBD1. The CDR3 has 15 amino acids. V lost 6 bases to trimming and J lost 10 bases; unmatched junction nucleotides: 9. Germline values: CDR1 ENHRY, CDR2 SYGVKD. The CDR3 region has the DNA TGTGCCATCAGATCGGGACAGGGGCCTAGGTCACCCCTCCACTTT. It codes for CAIRSGQGPRSPLHF.

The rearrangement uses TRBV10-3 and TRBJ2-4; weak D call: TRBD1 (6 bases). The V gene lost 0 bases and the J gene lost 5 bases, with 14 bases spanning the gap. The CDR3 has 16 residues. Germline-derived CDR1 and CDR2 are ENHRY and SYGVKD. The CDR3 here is CAISESTGRGQNIQYF. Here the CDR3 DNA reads TGTGCCATCAGTGAGTCGACTGGCAGGGGCCAAAACATTCAGTACTTC.

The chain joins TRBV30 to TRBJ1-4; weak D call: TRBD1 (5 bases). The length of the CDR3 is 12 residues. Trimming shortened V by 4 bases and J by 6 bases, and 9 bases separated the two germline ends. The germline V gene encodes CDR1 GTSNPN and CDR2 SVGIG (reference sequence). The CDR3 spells CAWTGVDEKLFF. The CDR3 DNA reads TGTGCCTGGACGGGGGTGGATGAAAAACTGTTTTTT.

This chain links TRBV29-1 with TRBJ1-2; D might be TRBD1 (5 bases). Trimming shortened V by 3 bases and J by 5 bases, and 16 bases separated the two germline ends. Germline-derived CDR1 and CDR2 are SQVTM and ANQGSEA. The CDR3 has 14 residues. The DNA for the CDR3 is TGCAGCGTTGACGGGGACGACTTTACGTATGGCTACACCTTC. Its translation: CSVDGDDFTYGYTF. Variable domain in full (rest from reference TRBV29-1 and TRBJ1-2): SAVISQKPSRDICQRGTSLTIQCQVDSQVTMMFWYRQQPGQSLTLIATANQGSEATYESGFVIDKFPISRPNLTFSTLTVSNMSPEDSSIYLCSVDGDDFTYGYTFGSGTRLTVV.

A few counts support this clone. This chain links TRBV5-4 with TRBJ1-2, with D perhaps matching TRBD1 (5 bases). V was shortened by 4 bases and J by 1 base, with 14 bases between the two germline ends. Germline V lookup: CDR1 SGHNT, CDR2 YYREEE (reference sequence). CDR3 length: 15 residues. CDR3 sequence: CASSLLGGVNYGYTF. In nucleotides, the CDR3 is TGTGCCAGCAGCCTCCTCGGGGGGGTTAACTATGGCTACACCTTC.

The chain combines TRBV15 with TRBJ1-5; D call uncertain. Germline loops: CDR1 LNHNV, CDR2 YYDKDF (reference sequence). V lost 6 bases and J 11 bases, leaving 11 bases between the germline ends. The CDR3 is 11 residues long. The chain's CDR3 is CATSTGRAQHF. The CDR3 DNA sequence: TGTGCCACCAGTACGGGGAGGGCCCAGCATTTT. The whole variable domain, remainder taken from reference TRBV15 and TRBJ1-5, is DAMVIQNPRYQVTQFGKPVTLSCSQTLNHNVMYWYQQKSSQAPKLLFHYYDKDFNNEADTPDNFQSRRPNTSFCFLDIRSPGLGDTAMYLCATSTGRAQHFGDGTRLSIL.

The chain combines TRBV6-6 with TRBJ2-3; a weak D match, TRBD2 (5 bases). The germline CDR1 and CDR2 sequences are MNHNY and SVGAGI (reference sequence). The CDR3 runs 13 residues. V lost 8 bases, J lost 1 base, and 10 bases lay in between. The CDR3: CASLREGTDTQYF. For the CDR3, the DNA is TGTGCCAGCCTACGGGAAGGCACAGATACGCAGTATTTT.

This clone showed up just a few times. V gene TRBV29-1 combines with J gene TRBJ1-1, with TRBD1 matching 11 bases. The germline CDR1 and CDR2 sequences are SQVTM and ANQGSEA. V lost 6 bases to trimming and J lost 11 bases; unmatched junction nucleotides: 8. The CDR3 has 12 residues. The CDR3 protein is CSVRTGGWEAFF. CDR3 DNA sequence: TGCAGCGTAAGGACAGGGGGCTGGGAGGCTTTCTTT.

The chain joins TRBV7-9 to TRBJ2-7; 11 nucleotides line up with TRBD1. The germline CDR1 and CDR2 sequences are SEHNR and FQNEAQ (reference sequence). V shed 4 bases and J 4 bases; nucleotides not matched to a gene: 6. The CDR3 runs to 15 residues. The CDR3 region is CASSSVRDRGYEQYF. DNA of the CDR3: TGTGCCAGCAGCTCAGTCAGGGACAGGGGGTACGAGCAGTACTTC.

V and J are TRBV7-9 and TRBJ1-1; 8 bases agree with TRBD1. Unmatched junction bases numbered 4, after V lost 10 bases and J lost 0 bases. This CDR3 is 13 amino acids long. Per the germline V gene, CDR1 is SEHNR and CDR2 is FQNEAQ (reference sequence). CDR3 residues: CATARGLNTEAFF. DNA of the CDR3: TGTGCCACCGCCAGGGGGCTGAACACTGAAGCTTTCTTT. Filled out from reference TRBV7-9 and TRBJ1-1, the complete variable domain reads DTGVSQNPRHKITKRGQNVTFRCDPISEHNRLYWYRQTLGQGPEFLTYFQNEAQLEKSRLLSDRFSAERPKGSFSTLEIQRTEQGDSAMYLCATARGLNTEAFFGQGTRLTVV.

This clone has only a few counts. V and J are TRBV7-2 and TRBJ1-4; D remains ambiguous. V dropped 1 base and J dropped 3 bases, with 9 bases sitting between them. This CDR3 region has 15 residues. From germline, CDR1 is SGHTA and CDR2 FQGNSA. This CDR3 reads CASSLVGRANEKLFF. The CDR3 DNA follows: TGTGCCAGCAGCTTAGTGGGAAGGGCTAATGAAAAACTGTTTTTT. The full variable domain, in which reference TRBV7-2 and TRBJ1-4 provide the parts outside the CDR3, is GAGVSQSPSNKVTEKGKDVELRCDPISGHTALYWYRQSLGQGLEFLIYFQGNSAPDKSGLPSDRFSAERTGGSVSTLTIQRTQQEDSAVYLCASSLVGRANEKLFFGSGTQLSVL.

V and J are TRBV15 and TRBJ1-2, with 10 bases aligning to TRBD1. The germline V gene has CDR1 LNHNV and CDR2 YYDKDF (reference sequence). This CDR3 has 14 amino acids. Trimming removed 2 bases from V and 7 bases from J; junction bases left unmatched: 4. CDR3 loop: CATSRSGTGVGYTF. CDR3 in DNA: TGTGCCACCAGCAGATCCGGGACAGGGGTTGGCTACACCTTC.

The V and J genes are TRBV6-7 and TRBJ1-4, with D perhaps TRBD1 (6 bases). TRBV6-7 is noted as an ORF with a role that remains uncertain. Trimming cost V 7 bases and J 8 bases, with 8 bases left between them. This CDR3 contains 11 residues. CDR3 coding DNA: TGTGCCAGCAACAGGGAGGAAAAACTGTTTTTT. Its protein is CASNREEKLFF.

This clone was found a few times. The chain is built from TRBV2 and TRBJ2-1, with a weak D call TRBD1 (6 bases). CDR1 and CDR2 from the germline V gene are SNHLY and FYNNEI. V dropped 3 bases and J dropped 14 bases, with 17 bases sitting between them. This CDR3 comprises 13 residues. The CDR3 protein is CASSDIELAGEFF. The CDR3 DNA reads TGTGCCAGCAGTGACATAGAATTAGCAGGGGAGTTCTTC.

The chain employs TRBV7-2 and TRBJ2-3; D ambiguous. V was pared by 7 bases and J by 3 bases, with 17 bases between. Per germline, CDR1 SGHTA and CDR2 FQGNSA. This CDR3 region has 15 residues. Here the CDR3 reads CASTDNIPWTDTQYF. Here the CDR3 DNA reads TGTGCCAGCACCGATAATATCCCCTGGACAGATACGCAGTATTTT.

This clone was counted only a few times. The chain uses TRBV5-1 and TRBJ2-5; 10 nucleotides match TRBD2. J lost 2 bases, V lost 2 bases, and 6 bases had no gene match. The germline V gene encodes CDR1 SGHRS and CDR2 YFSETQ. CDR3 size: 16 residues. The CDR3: CASSLRLAGEQETQYF. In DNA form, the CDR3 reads TGCGCCAGCAGCTTACGGCTAGCGGGGGAACAAGAGACCCAGTACTTC.

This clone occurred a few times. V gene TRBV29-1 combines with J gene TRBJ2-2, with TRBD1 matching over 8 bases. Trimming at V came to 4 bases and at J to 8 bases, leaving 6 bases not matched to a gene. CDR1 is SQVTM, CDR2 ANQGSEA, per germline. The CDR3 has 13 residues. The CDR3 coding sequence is TGCAGCGTTGGAACAGGGGGTGCTGGGGAGCTGTTTTTT. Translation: CSVGTGGAGELFF.